What follows are 2 T cell receptor beta chains derived from one specimen sequenced in a study of cytomegalovirus exposure and HLA in healthy donors. Vbeta (60) and Jbeta (13) primers were used in the PCR. The protocol was immunoSEQ multiplex PCR, while the TCRdb copy is restricted to in-frame clones and leaves out a portion. This table holds 100,000 to 150,000 clones. The sequenced sample consisted of PBMCs. The source is a middle-aged man in good health and CMV-seronegative.

The genes are TRBV7-9 and TRBJ2-1, with D tentatively TRBD2 (5 bases). Germline assignment: CDR1 SEHNR and CDR2 FQNEAQ (reference sequence). V was cut by 3 bases and J by 10 bases, with 13 bases left in between. The CDR3 contains 13 residues. The CDR3 loop reads CASSFLSRGEQFF. CDR3 coding DNA: TGTGCCAGCAGCTTCCTTTCTCGAGGGGAGCAGTTCTTC.

CDR3 protein: CAWREMGTSLYEQFF. The CDR3 DNA sequence: TGTGCCTGGAGGGAAATGGGTACTAGCTTGTATGAGCAGTTCTTC. This chain connects TRBV30 to TRBJ2-1, with D perhaps matching TRBD2 (6 bases). Trimming shortened V by 3 bases and J by 8 bases, and 20 bases separated the two germline ends. Germline V gene data show CDR1 as GTSNPN and CDR2 as SVGIG (reference sequence). The CDR3 covers 15 residues.